A single sample gave rise to the 18 T cell receptor beta chains below, sequenced in a study of OX40 agonist ivuxolimab in advanced cancers. Libraries were prepared by immunoSEQ multiplex PCR; TCRdb keeps only in-frame clonotypes and omits some of them. The profile shows roughly 44,000 clones, 75% to 90% of them singletons. Sequenced material: CD4+ or CD8+ T cells sorted from blood, taken in a trial of the OX40 agonist ivuxolimab. The receptors derive from an adult with an advanced solid tumor such as melanoma, head and neck, liver or kidney cancer.

The rearrangement uses TRBV2 and TRBJ1-2; 7 positions match TRBD1. The CDR3 has 16 amino acids. With V trimmed by 10 bases and J by 0 bases, 14 bases remained unmatched. The germline V gene has CDR1 SNHLY and CDR2 FYNNEI. The CDR3 spells CATPRFGTETNYGYTF. The CDR3 nucleotides are TGTGCCACCCCAAGGTTTGGGACAGAAACTAACTATGGCTACACCTTC.

The rearrangement links TRBV6-5 to TRBJ2-2, with D uncertain. This CDR3 is built from 12 residues. V was clipped by 4 bases and J by 5 bases, with 5 bases between them. The germline CDR1 and CDR2 sequences are MNHEY and SVGAGI. This chain's CDR3 is CASSLQTGELFF. CDR3 nucleotides: TGTGCCAGCAGTTTGCAGACCGGGGAGCTGTTTTTT.

V is TRBV27 and J is TRBJ2-1; tentative D call: TRBD2 (6 bases). CDR3 length: 16 amino acids. Trimming took 7 bases from V and 2 from J, leaving 18 bases between them. Germline CDR1 MNHEY, CDR2 SMNVEV (reference sequence). The CDR3 reads CASTPPGGRAYNEQFF. CDR3 sequence (DNA): TGTGCCAGCACCCCACCCGGGGGTCGGGCCTACAATGAGCAGTTCTTC.

V is TRBV29-1 and J is TRBJ2-3; D not certain. V lost 3 bases and J 1 base, leaving 5 bases between the germline ends. Germline assignment: CDR1 SQVTM and CDR2 ANQGSEA. The CDR3 loop spans 12 amino acids. CDR3 coding DNA: TGCAGCGTTGATCCAGGCACAGATACGCAGTATTTT. Translated, it gives CSVDPGTDTQYF.

This clone has a handful of counts. V usage is TRBV2 and J usage is TRBJ1-4, with a tentative D call TRBD1 (5 bases). The CDR3 consists of 14 residues. Deletions cut 6 bases from V and 5 bases from J, with 13 bases between. CDR1 SNHLY and CDR2 FYNNEI come from the germline V gene. CDR3 protein: CASRQTVENEKLFF. The CDR3 coding sequence is TGTGCCAGCAGGCAGACAGTAGAAAATGAAAAACTGTTTTTT.

J is TRBJ2-1 and V is TRBV2; TRBD1 aligns across 7 bases. V lost 7 bases and J lost 10; bases outside the gene matches: 13. CDR3 length equals 14 residues. Germline V lookup: CDR1 SNHLY, CDR2 FYNNEI. CDR3 DNA sequence: TGTGCCAGCAACAGGGGCGTTTTCGTTACCGAGCAGTTCTTC. It encodes CASNRGVFVTEQFF.

This sequence joins TRBV19 and TRBJ1-1, with D possibly TRBD1 on 5 matching bases. Trimming left V 9 bases short and J 1 base short, with 9 bases between. CDR3 length: 12 amino acids. Germline V gene lookup returns CDR1 LNHDA and CDR2 SQIVND (reference sequence). The CDR3 is CASFQGNTEAFF. Here the CDR3 DNA reads TGTGCCAGCTTTCAGGGGAACACTGAAGCTTTCTTT.

This chain connects TRBV11-2 to TRBJ1-1; D is uncertain. The ends were cut back, 8 bases at V and 1 base at J, with 8 bases in the middle. The CDR3 is made up of 12 amino acids. CDR1 is SGHAT, CDR2 FQNNGV, per germline. DNA for the CDR3: TGTGCCAGCGGATTGACGAACACTGAAGCTTTCTTT. Amino acids: CASGLTNTEAFF.

This clone occurred a few times. The chain couples TRBV2 to TRBJ2-3; D not certain. The CDR3 is 16 amino acids. Germline-derived CDR1 and CDR2 are SNHLY and FYNNEI. Trimming left V 3 bases short and J 1 base short, with 14 bases between. As DNA, the CDR3 is TGTGCCAGCAGTGATGCCGTCTTTCAACGCACAGATACGCAGTATTTT. This sequence encodes CASSDAVFQRTDTQYF.

The rearrangement links TRBV5-4 to TRBJ2-1; 11 bases map to TRBD1. The junction had 6 bases not matched to a gene; V was cut back by 3 bases and J by 4 bases. Germline loops: CDR1 SGHNT, CDR2 YYREEE (reference sequence). This CDR3 comprises 16 residues. The chain's CDR3 is CASSSAGTGGYNEQFF. As DNA, the CDR3 is TGTGCCAGCAGCTCCGCCGGGACAGGGGGATACAATGAGCAGTTCTTC. Drawing the rest from reference TRBV5-4 and TRBJ2-1, the complete variable domain is ETGVTQSPTHLIKTRGQQVTLRCSSQSGHNTVSWYQQALGQGPQFIFQYYREEENGRGNFPPRFSGLQFPNYSSELNVNALELDDSALYLCASSSAGTGGYNEQFFGPGTRLTVL.

This chain links TRBV4-1 with TRBJ2-5, with 7 positions matching TRBD2. The J call may not be correct, given that the DNA end is closer to TRBJ2-7. Germline-derived CDR1 and CDR2 are MGHRA and YSYEKL. The CDR3 runs 16 residues. DNA for the CDR3: TGCGCCAGCAGCCCGGGGCGACTAGCCGGATCCTACGAGCAGTACTTC. The encoded protein is CASSPGRLAGSYEQYF.

This clone rates as medium-sized. The V call is TRBV5-6, the J call TRBJ1-5; D unclear. The ends were cut back, 0 bases at V and 7 bases at J, with 14 bases in the middle. This CDR3 has 15 amino acids. CDR1 SGHDT and CDR2 YYEEEE come from the germline V gene. CDR3 amino acids: CASSLGAGPRQPQHF. The DNA for the CDR3 is TGTGCCAGCAGCTTGGGTGCCGGGCCCCGCCAGCCCCAGCATTTT.

This clone was detected a few times. V and J are TRBV7-8 and TRBJ2-3, with TRBD2 matching over 10 bases. CDR3 length: 15 residues. V lost 3 bases, J lost 5 bases, and 5 bases stayed unmatched. Germline CDR1 is SGHVS and CDR2 is FQNEAQ. CDR3 sequence: CASSLGLAGVDTQYF. The CDR3 DNA is TGTGCCAGCAGCTTGGGGCTAGCGGGAGTAGATACGCAGTATTTT.

The rearrangement links TRBV19 to TRBJ2-1; TRBD2 aligns across 16 bases. Germline trimming cut 6 bases from V and 2 bases from J; bases unmatched to any gene: 7. The CDR3 consists of 18 residues. Germline lookup yields CDR1 LNHDA and CDR2 SQIVND (reference sequence). CDR3 in DNA: TGTGCCAGTAGACCGGGGACTAGCGGGAGGGCCGCCTACAATGAGCAGTTCTTC. Translated: CASRPGTSGRAAYNEQFF.

This clone is categorized as medium-sized. The chain links TRBV21-1 to TRBJ1-1. TRBV21-1 is deemed a pseudogene. This CDR3 is 15 amino acids long. The chain's CDR3 is CASSSRRPMNTEAFF. The CDR3 DNA is TGTGCCAGCAGCTCCCGGCGGCCTATGAACACTGAAGCTTTCTTT.

This clone has just a few counts. J is TRBJ2-1 and V is TRBV9; 7 nucleotides match TRBD2. Trimming cost V 3 bases and J 7 bases; bases outside gene matches: 4. Per the germline V gene, CDR1 is SGDLS and CDR2 is YYNGEE. This CDR3 spans 13 amino acids. The CDR3 region is CASSASGVNEQFF. Written as DNA, the CDR3 is TGTGCCAGCAGCGCCAGCGGGGTAAATGAGCAGTTCTTC.

The chain has TRBV6-1 and TRBJ1-2; perhaps TRBD1 as D (6 bases). V was trimmed by 8 bases and J by 1 base, leaving 14 bases between them. Germline CDR1 MNHNS, CDR2 SASEGT. The CDR3 contains 14 residues. CDR3 sequence (DNA): TGTGCCAGCCCTTTAAAGGACAGTAACTATGGCTACACCTTC. Its protein product is CASPLKDSNYGYTF.

V usage is TRBV27 and J usage is TRBJ1-2, with 10 positions matching TRBD1. The germline V gene encodes CDR1 MNHEY and CDR2 SMNVEV (reference sequence). The ends lost 6 bases at V and 4 bases at J; junction bases unmatched: 5. The CDR3 runs 14 residues. Here the CDR3 reads CASRETGGLYGYTF. The CDR3 DNA sequence: TGTGCCAGCAGAGAGACAGGGGGCCTCTATGGCTACACCTTC.